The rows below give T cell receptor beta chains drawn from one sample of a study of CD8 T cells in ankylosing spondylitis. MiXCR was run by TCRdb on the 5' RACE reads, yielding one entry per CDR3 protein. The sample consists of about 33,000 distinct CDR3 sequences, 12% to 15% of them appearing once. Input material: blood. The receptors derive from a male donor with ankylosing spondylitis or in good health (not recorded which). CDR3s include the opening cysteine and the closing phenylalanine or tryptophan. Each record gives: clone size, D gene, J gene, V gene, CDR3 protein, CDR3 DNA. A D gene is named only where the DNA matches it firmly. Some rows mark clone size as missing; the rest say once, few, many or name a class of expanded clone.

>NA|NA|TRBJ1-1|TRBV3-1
CASSQGWAAYTEAFF
TGTGCCAGCAGCCAAGGTTGGGCGGCTTACACTGAAGCTTTCTTT
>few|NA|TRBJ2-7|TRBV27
CASSHGLPTYEQYF
TGTGCCAGCAGTCATGGACTACCAACCTACGAGCAGTACTTC
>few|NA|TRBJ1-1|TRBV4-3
CASSQDRSLWEAFF
TGCGCCAGCAGCCAAGATAGGTCTCTCTGGGAAGCTTTCTTT
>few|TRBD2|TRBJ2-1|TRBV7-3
CASSLLGTTHNEQFF
TGTGCCAGCAGCTTGCTCGGGACTACCCACAATGAGCAGTTCTTC
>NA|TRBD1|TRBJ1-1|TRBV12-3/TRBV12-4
CASRLNRGAAFF
TGTGCCAGCAGATTAAACAGGGGGGCAGCTTTCTTT
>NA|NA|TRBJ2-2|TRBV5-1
CASSLVFLGELFF
TGCGCCAGCAGCTTGGTGTTTTTGGGGGAGCTGTTTTTT
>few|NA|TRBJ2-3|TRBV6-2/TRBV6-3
CASSSVGLFTDTQYF
TGTGCCAGCAGTTCGGTGGGTCTGTTCACAGATACGCAGTATTTT
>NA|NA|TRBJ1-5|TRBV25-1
CASSAFIQGSSNQPQHF
TGTGCCAGCAGTGCCTTTATACAGGGCTCTAGCAATCAGCCCCAGCATTTT
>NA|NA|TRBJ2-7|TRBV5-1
CASSSPDGGSYEQYF
TGCGCCAGCAGCTCCCCCGACGGGGGTAGCTACGAGCAGTACTTC
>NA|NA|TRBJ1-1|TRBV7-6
CASSLVEGSEAFF
TGTGCCAGCAGCTTAGTGGAAGGCTCTGAAGCTTTCTTT
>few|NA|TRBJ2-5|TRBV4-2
CASSQDSGLGSGETQYF
TGTGCCAGCAGCCAAGATTCGGGGCTAGGGTCTGGAGAGACCCAGTACTTC
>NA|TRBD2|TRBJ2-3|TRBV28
CASSAGLAGILDTQYF
TGTGCCAGCAGCGCAGGACTAGCGGGAATATTAGATACGCAGTATTTT
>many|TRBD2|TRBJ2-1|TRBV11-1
CASSLVGSAGGLGEQFF
TGTGCCAGCAGCTTAGTTGGTAGCGCGGGGGGCCTGGGTGAGCAGTTCTTC
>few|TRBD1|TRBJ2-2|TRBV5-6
CASSRTGFANTGELFF
TGTGCCAGCAGCCGGACAGGATTCGCGAACACCGGGGAGCTGTTTTTT
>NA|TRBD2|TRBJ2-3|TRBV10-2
CASTSGLAGVQDTQYF
TGCGCCAGCACCTCGGGACTAGCGGGAGTACAGGATACGCAGTATTTT
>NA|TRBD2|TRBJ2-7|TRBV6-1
CASSELSGRGSYEQYF
TGTGCCAGCAGTGAATTAAGCGGGAGAGGTTCCTACGAGCAGTACTTC
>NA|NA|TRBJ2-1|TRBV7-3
CASSPGGDEQFF
TGTGCCAGCAGTCCGGGCGGGGATGAGCAGTTCTTC
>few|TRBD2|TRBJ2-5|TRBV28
CASRGLAGQETQYF
TGTGCCAGCAGGGGACTAGCGGGGCAAGAGACCCAGTACTTC
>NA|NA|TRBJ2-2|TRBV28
CASNMLGGSNTGELFF
TGTGCCAGCAACATGTTAGGAGGCTCGAACACCGGGGAGCTGTTTTTT
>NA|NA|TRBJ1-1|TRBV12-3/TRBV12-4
CASSFRPLRSEAFF
TGTGCCAGCAGTTTCCGCCCCCTGAGATCCGAAGCTTTCTTT
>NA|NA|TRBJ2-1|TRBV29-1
CSVDWVDEQFF
TGCAGCGTTGATTGGGTGGATGAGCAGTTCTTC
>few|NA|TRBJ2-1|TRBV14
CASSQARQGGEQFF
TGTGCCAGCAGCCAAGCTCGGCAGGGTGGTGAGCAGTTCTTC
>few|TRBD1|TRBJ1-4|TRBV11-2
CASSSNRQGGSEKLFF
TGTGCCAGCAGCTCCAACCGACAGGGGGGTAGCGAAAAACTGTTTTTT
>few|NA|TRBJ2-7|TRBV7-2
CASSSLTEQYF
TGTGCCAGCAGCTCGTTGACCGAGCAGTACTTC
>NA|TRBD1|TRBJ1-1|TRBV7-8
CASSPPTGFTEAFF
TGTGCCAGCAGCCCCCCGACAGGGTTCACTGAAGCTTTCTTT
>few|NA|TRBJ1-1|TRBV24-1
CATSESTGCAFF
TGTGCCACCAGTGAGTCGACAGGTTGCGCTTTCTTT
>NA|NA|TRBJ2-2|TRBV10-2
CASSESGARNTGELFF
TGCGCCAGCAGTGAATCGGGGGCGCGTAACACCGGGGAGCTGTTTTTT
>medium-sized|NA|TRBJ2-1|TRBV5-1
CASSLNVGAFNEQFF
TGCGCCAGCAGCTTGAATGTGGGAGCCTTCAATGAGCAGTTCTTC
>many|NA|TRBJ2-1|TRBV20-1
CSASSRSYNEQFF
TGCAGTGCTAGCAGCCGCTCCTACAATGAGCAGTTCTTC
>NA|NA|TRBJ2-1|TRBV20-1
CSARDLGEVEQFF
TGCAGTGCTAGAGATCTTGGGGAGGTCGAGCAGTTCTTC
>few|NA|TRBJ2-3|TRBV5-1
CASSLDLIGGGDTQYF
TGCGCCAGCAGCTTGGACTTAATCGGGGGAGGAGATACGCAGTATTTT
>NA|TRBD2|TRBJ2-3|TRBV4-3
CASSQESGGALDTQYF
TGCGCCAGCAGCCAAGAGAGCGGGGGGGCTTTAGATACGCAGTATTTT
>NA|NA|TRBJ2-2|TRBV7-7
CASSQSRLANTGELFF
TGTGCCAGCAGCCAAAGTCGACTCGCGAACACCGGGGAGCTGTTTTTT
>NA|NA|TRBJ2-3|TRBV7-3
CASSPGTSADTQYF
TGTGCCAGCAGCCCTGGGACGTCGGCGGATACGCAGTATTTT
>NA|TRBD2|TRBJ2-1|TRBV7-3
CASSLFGTSRSNEQFF
TGTGCCAGCAGCTTATTCGGGACTAGCAGGAGTAATGAGCAGTTCTTC
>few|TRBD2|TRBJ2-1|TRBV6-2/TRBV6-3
CASSTGLAESYNEQFF
TGTGCCAGCAGTACAGGACTAGCGGAATCCTACAATGAGCAGTTCTTC
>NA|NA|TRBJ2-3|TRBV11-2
CASSLEDSRTDTQYF
TGTGCCAGCAGCTTAGAGGACAGCCGCACAGATACGCAGTATTTT
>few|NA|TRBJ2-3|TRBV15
CATRDGTSTDTQYF
TGTGCCACCAGAGATGGGACTAGCACAGATACGCAGTATTTT
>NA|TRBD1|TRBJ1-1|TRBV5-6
CASSLALGTGEAFF
TGTGCCAGCAGCTTGGCCCTCGGGACAGGTGAAGCTTTCTTT
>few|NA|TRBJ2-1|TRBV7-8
CASSLAAGAVTYNEQFF
TGTGCCAGCAGCTTAGCCGCCGGGGCTGTCACCTACAATGAGCAGTTCTTC
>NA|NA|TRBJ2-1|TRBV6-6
CASITGSNEQFF
TGTGCCAGCATCACGGGGTCCAATGAGCAGTTCTTC
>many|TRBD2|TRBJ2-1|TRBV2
CASRTGTSGVEQFF
TGTGCCAGCAGAACCGGGACTAGCGGGGTTGAGCAGTTCTTC
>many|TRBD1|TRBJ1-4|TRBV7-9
CASSLGTAATNEKLFF
TGTGCCAGCAGCCTGGGGACAGCTGCAACTAATGAAAAACTGTTTTTT
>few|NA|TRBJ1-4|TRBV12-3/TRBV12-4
CASSPDQGINEKLFF
TGTGCCAGCAGTCCTGACCAGGGGATAAATGAAAAACTGTTTTTT
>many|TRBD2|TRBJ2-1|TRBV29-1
CSVEPREGYNEQFF
TGCAGCGTTGAACCGCGGGAGGGATACAATGAGCAGTTCTTC
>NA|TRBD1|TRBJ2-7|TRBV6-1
CASSQKQGAAEQYF
TGTGCCAGCAGCCAGAAACAGGGGGCGGCGGAGCAGTACTTC
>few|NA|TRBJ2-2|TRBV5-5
CASSYWLPANTGELFF
TGTGCCAGCAGCTATTGGCTCCCAGCTAACACCGGGGAGCTGTTTTTT
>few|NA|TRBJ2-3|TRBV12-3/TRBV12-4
CASTTLGTQYF
TGTGCCAGCACCACTTTAGGTACGCAGTATTTT
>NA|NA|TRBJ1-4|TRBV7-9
CASSLEPGRNPGKLFF
TGTGCCAGCAGCTTAGAACCTGGACGGAATCCTGGAAAACTGTTTTTT
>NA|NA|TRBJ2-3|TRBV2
CASSGAWTRAGTDTQYF
TGTGCCAGCAGTGGGGCTTGGACTCGGGCGGGCACAGATACGCAGTATTTT
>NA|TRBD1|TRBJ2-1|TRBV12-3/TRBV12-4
CASRYTGQGDNEQFF
TGTGCCAGCAGATACACGGGACAGGGGGACAATGAGCAGTTCTTC
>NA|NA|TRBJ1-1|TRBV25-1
CASRSAVTEAFF
TGTGCCAGCAGATCGGCGGTCACTGAAGCTTTCTTT
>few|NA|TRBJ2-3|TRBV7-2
CASSSLASTDTQYF
TGTGCCAGCAGCTCACTAGCCTCCACAGATACGCAGTATTTT
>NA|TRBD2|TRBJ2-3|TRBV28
CASSSNGRVDTQYF
TGTGCCAGCAGTTCTAACGGGAGGGTAGATACGCAGTATTTT
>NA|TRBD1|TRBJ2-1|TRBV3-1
CASSQDLARTGEQFF
TGTGCCAGCAGCCAAGATCTTGCCCGGACAGGTGAGCAGTTCTTC
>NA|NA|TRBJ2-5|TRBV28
CASSGLGYQETQYF
TGTGCCAGCAGTGGGCTAGGATATCAAGAGACCCAGTACTTC
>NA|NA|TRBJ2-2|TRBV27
CASIAFGQLNTGELFF
TGTGCCAGCATAGCCTTCGGACAATTAAACACCGGGGAGCTGTTTTTT
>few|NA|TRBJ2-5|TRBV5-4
CASSLGRGGQETQYF
TGTGCCAGCAGCTTGGGCCGAGGGGGACAAGAGACCCAGTACTTC